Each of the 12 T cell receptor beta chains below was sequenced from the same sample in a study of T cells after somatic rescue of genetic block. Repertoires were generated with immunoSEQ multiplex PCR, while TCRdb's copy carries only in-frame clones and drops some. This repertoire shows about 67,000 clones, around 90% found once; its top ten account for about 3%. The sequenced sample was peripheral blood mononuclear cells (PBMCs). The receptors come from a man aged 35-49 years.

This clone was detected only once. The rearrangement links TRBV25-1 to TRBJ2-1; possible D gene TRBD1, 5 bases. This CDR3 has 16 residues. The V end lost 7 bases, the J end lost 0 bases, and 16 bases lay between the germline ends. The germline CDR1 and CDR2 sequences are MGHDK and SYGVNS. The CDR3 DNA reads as TGTGCCAGCATCCCAACAGGTAGTCTCTCCTACAATGAGCAGTTCTTC. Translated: CASIPTGSLSYNEQFF.

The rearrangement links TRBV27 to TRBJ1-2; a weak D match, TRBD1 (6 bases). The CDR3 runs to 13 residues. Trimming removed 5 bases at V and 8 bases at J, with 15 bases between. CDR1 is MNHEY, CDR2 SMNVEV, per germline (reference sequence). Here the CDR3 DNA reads TGTGCCAGCAGTCCGATGGACAGTTGGGGCTACACCTTC. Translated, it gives CASSPMDSWGYTF.

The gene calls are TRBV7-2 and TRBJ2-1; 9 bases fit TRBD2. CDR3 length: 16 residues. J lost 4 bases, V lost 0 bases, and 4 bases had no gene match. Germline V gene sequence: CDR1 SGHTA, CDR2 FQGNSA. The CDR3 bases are TGTGCCAGCAGCTTAGCCGGGACTAGCACTTACAATGAGCAGTTCTTC. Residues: CASSLAGTSTYNEQFF.

CDR3 sequence (DNA): TGTGCCAGCAGTGAATCGGGAGCGCCTAATGAAAAACTGTTTTTT. This gives the protein CASSESGAPNEKLFF. V gene TRBV2 combines with J gene TRBJ1-4; D is uncertain. Germline V CDR1 and CDR2: SNHLY, FYNNEI. The CDR3 is 15 residues long. V was shortened by 2 bases and J by 3 bases, with 10 bases between the two germline ends.

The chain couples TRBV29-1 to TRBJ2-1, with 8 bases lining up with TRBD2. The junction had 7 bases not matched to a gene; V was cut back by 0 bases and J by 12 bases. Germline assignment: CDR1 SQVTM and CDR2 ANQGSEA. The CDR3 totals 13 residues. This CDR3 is CSVEDFPGRGQFF. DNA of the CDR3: TGCAGCGTTGAAGATTTCCCCGGGAGGGGGCAGTTCTTC.

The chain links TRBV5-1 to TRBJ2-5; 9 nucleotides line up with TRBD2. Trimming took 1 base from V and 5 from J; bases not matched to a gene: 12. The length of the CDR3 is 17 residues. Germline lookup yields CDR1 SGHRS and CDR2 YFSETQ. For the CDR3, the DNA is TGCGCCAGCAGCTTGCGACTGGCGGGAGGGCCTTCGGAGACCCAGTACTTC. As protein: CASSLRLAGGPSETQYF.

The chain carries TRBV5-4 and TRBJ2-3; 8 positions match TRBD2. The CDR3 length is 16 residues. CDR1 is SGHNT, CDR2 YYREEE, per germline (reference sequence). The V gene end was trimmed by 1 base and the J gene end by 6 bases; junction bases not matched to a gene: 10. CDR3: CASSLKLAGRVDTQYF. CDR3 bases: TGTGCCAGCAGCTTGAAGCTAGCCGGGAGGGTTGATACGCAGTATTTT.

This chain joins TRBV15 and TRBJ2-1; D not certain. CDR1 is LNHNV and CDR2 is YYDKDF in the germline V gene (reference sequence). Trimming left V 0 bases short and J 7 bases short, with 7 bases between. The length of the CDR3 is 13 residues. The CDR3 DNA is TGTGCCACCAGCAGAGATCCCGCAAATGAGCAGTTCTTC. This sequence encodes CATSRDPANEQFF. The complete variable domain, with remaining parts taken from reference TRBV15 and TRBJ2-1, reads DAMVIQNPRYQVTQFGKPVTLSCSQTLNHNVMYWYQQKSSQAPKLLFHYYDKDFNNEADTPDNFQSRRPNTSFCFLDIRSPGLGDTAMYLCATSRDPANEQFFGPGTRLTVL.

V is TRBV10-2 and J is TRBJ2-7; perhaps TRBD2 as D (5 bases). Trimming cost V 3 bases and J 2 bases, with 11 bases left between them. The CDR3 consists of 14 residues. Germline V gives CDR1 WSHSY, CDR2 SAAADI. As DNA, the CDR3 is TGCGCCAGCAGTGACCAGGAGGCAGCCTACGAGCAGTACTTC. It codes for CASSDQEAAYEQYF.

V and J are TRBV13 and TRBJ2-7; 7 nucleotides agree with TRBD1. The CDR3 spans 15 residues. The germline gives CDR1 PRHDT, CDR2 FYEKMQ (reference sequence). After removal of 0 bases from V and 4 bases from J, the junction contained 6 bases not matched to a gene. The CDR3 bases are TGTGCCAGCAGCTTAGGCCGAAGACAGGGTTACGAGCAGTACTTC. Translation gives CASSLGRRQGYEQYF.

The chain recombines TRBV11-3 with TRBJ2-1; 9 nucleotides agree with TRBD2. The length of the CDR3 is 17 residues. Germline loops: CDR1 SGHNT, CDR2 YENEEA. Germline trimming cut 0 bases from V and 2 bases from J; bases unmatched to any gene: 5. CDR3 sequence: CASSLDPPSGAYNEQFF. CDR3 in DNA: TGTGCCAGCAGCTTAGATCCCCCTAGCGGGGCCTACAATGAGCAGTTCTTC.

In DNA form, the CDR3 reads TGTGCCAGCAGTTACGGGGGAAACCAGCCCCAGCATTTT. This sequence encodes CASSYGGNQPQHF. J is TRBJ1-5 and V is TRBV6-5; a possible D gene is TRBD1 (5 bases). The CDR3 runs to 13 residues. Germline assignment: CDR1 MNHEY and CDR2 SVGAGI. Trimming removed 2 bases from V and 7 bases from J, with 9 bases in between.